This entry lists 28 T cell receptor beta chains sequenced from one sample in a study of patients and donors after allogeneic stem cell transplantation. TCRdb recomputed calls from the RT-PCR reads with MiXCR, one row per CDR3 protein. The table shows 800,000 to 1,000,000 distinct CDR3 sequences, with more than 15% occurring only once. Sequencing used blood, either unsorted or a sorted T cell fraction (not recorded which). These receptors came from a human donor who was either an allogeneic HSCT recipient or a stem cell or donor lymphocyte infusion donor (not recorded which). It is not recorded whose cells these are; they may come from a transplant donor.

The chain couples TRBV29-1 to TRBJ1-4, with unresolved D. The germline CDR1 and CDR2 sequences are SQVTM and ANQGSEA. The V end was cut by 0 bases, the J end by 4 bases, with 12 bases between. CDR3 length: 15 amino acids. CDR3 DNA: TGCAGCGTTGAAGATCCAAACAGCTTTAATGAAAAACTGTTTTTT. Its translation is CSVEDPNSFNEKLFF.

This clonotype appeared a few times. The chain couples TRBV30 to TRBJ2-5, with D perhaps given as TRBD1 or TRBD2 (5 bases each). Per germline, CDR1 GTSNPN and CDR2 SVGIG (reference sequence). With 3 bases removed from V and 4 bases from J, the gap between germline ends came to 12 bases. The CDR3 runs to 13 residues. CDR3 bases: TGTGCCTGGAGGGGGACGGGGCGAGAGACCCAGTACTTC. This sequence encodes CAWRGTGRETQYF.

V gene TRBV5-1 combines with J gene TRBJ2-1; 13 nucleotides agree with TRBD2. The CDR3 extends over 15 amino acids. The V and J ends lost 4 bases and 10 bases, in that order; junction bases with no gene match: 8. Germline V gene sequence: CDR1 SGHRS, CDR2 YFSETQ. Here the CDR3 reads CASSPGLAGLWEQFF. The CDR3 coding sequence is TGCGCCAGCAGCCCGGGACTAGCGGGGCTCTGGGAGCAGTTCTTC.

The rearrangement joins TRBV3-1 to TRBJ2-7; 10 positions agree with TRBD2. Germline V gene sequence: CDR1 LGHDT, CDR2 YNNKEL (reference sequence). The CDR3 runs to 16 residues. With V trimmed by 0 bases and J by 4 bases, 6 bases remained unmatched. The CDR3, as DNA: TGTGCCAGCAGCCAAGAGCTAGCGGGAGCTTGGTACGAGCAGTACTTC. Translating gives CASSQELAGAWYEQYF.

Only a few counts were recorded for this clonotype. The genes are TRBV7-3 and TRBJ2-3; D unresolved. CDR3 length equals 18 residues. Trimming pared 4 bases from V and 2 bases from J, leaving 22 bases between. The germline gives CDR1 SGHTA, CDR2 FQGTGA. CDR3 region: CASSSRPLSETFTDTQYF. The CDR3 nucleotides are TGTGCCAGCAGCTCCCGACCCTTATCGGAAACGTTCACAGATACGCAGTATTTT.

This clonotype was detected only a few times. The rearrangement joins TRBV15 to TRBJ1-2, with a weak D call TRBD1 (6 bases). CDR1 is LNHNV and CDR2 is YYDKDF in the germline V gene (reference sequence). V lost 2 bases and J lost 2, with 12 bases in between. This CDR3 comprises 15 residues. The CDR3 reads CATSRSRGQNYGYTF. In DNA form, the CDR3 reads TGTGCCACCAGCAGATCTCGCGGACAGAACTATGGCTACACCTTC.

The chain combines TRBV20-1 with TRBJ2-7; tentatively, D is TRBD2 (6 bases). Germline CDR1 DFQATT, CDR2 SNEGSKA (reference sequence). The CDR3 runs 14 residues. The V and J ends lost 0 bases and 4 bases respectively, with 13 bases between them. The CDR3 loop reads CSARDELAVYEQYF. CDR3 in DNA: TGCAGTGCTAGAGATGAACTAGCAGTTTACGAGCAGTACTTC.

This clonotype has just a few counts. The chain carries TRBV6-1 and TRBJ1-3; maybe TRBD1 (5 bases). This CDR3 region has 15 residues. The V gene lost 2 bases and the J gene lost 0 bases, with 8 bases spanning the gap. The germline gives CDR1 MNHNS, CDR2 SASEGT. The CDR3 loop is CASSEQGVSGNTIYF. For the CDR3, the DNA is TGTGCCAGCAGTGAACAGGGCGTCTCTGGAAACACCATATATTTT.

This clonotype came up a few times. The chain carries TRBV24-1 and TRBJ2-1; the match to TRBD1 covers 9 bases. This CDR3 region has 15 residues. The V segment lost 1 base and the J segment 6 bases; nucleotides outside the gene matches: 3. CDR1 KGHDR and CDR2 SFDVKD come from the germline V gene. The CDR3 here is CATSDFGQGPNEQFF. CDR3 nucleotide sequence: TGTGCCACCAGTGATTTCGGACAGGGGCCCAATGAGCAGTTCTTC.

The chain couples TRBV4-3 to TRBJ1-2; TRBD1 is a possible D gene (5 bases). Germline-derived CDR1 and CDR2 are LGHNA and YSLEER. Trimming shortened V by 1 base and J by 7 bases, and 13 bases separated the two germline ends. The CDR3 consists of 14 residues. CDR3 DNA sequence: TGCGCCAGCAGCCAAGTAGTCTGGGGCCTTGGCTACACCTTC. Its translation: CASSQVVWGLGYTF.

This clonotype was counted between two and nine times. The V call is TRBV20-1, the J call TRBJ1-2, with 9 bases matching TRBD1. There are 14 residues in the CDR3. Unmatched junction bases numbered 9, after V lost 8 bases and J lost 2 bases. Germline V gene sequence: CDR1 DFQATT, CDR2 SNEGSKA (reference sequence). In nucleotides, the CDR3 is TGCAGTTTCGACAGGGACAGGGCGAACTATGGCTACACCTTC. Its translation is CSFDRDRANYGYTF.

This clonotype was detected only a few times. At one boundary the junction diverges from the germline segment, which might be a read error. The V gene is TRBV7-7, the J gene TRBJ2-3, with TRBD1 identical over 8 bases. The germline V gene encodes CDR1 SSHAT and CDR2 FNYEAQ (reference sequence). CDR3 length: 15 residues. CDR3: CASSSLDRDTDTQYF. As DNA, the CDR3 is TGTGCTAGCAGCTCACTGGACAGGGACACAGATACGCAGTATTTT.

The chain employs TRBV20-1 and TRBJ2-1; no firm D call. CDR1 is DFQATT, CDR2 SNEGSKA, per germline (reference sequence). The CDR3 contains 16 residues. Trimming cost V 4 bases and J 0 bases, with 16 bases left between them. The CDR3 here is CSATTLAANSYNEQFF. CDR3 DNA: TGCAGTGCTACGACTCTGGCGGCAAACTCCTACAATGAGCAGTTCTTC.

V is TRBV5-8 and J is TRBJ2-1; the D gene is possibly TRBD2 (7 bases). The CDR3 totals 14 residues. CDR1 is SGHTS and CDR2 is YDEGEE in the germline V gene. V was cut by 1 base and J by 6 bases, with 11 bases left in between. The CDR3: CASSLFGGPNEQFF. In DNA, the CDR3 is TGTGCCAGCAGCTTGTTCGGGGGGCCCAATGAGCAGTTCTTC.

The V call is TRBV7-9, the J call TRBJ1-2; D gene uncertain. CDR1 is SEHNR and CDR2 is FQNEAQ in the germline V gene (reference sequence). The CDR3 length is 12 residues. The V gene lost 5 bases and the J gene lost 6 bases, with 10 bases spanning the gap. The CDR3, as DNA: TGTGCCAGCAGCCATTCGACAAATGGCTACACCTTC. Protein product: CASSHSTNGYTF.

This clonotype has just a few counts. The chain combines TRBV2 with TRBJ2-7; 9 bases agree with TRBD1. Trimming removed 6 bases from V and 1 base from J; junction bases left unmatched: 7. This CDR3 spans 15 amino acids. The germline gives CDR1 SNHLY, CDR2 FYNNEI. CDR3 in amino acids: CASSVDRGDSYEQYF. The CDR3 region has the DNA TGTGCCAGCAGCGTCGACAGGGGGGATTCCTACGAGCAGTACTTC. Looking up the rest from reference TRBV2 and TRBJ2-7 gives the full variable domain: EPEVTQTPSHQVTQMGQEVILRCVPISNHLYFYWYRQILGQKVEFLVSFYNNEISEKSEIFDDQFSVERPDGSNFTLKIRSTKLEDSAMYFCASSVDRGDSYEQYFGPGTRLTVT.

The chain links TRBV5-1 to TRBJ2-3, with 13 nucleotides matching TRBD2. Germline V lookup: CDR1 SGHRS, CDR2 YFSETQ. V gave up 2 bases and J gave up 1 base; unmatched junction bases: 7. CDR3 size: 18 residues. The CDR3 DNA sequence: TGCGCCAGCAGCTTCGGACTAGCGGGGGCACCTGGCACAGATACGCAGTATTTT. This encodes CASSFGLAGAPGTDTQYF.

The V gene is TRBV5-1, the J gene TRBJ2-2; TRBD1 aligns across 9 bases. This CDR3 has 15 residues. Germline CDR1 and CDR2: SGHRS and YFSETQ. With 7 bases clipped from V and 2 bases from J, the junction kept 6 bases outside the gene matches. The CDR3 protein is CASGQGTLNTGELFF. The DNA for the CDR3 is TGCGCCAGCGGACAGGGGACCCTTAACACCGGGGAGCTGTTTTTT. Full variable domain (missing parts from reference TRBV5-1 and TRBJ2-2): KAGVTQTPRYLIKTRGQQVTLSCSPISGHRSVSWYQQTPGQGLQFLFEYFSETQRNKGNFPGRFSGRQFSNSRSEMNVSTLELGDSALYLCASGQGTLNTGELFFGEGSRLTVL.

This clonotype was detected only a few times. The rearrangement uses TRBV19 and TRBJ1-1; 9 bases are shared with TRBD1. Germline V gives CDR1 LNHDA, CDR2 SQIVND (reference sequence). V lost 4 bases to trimming and J lost 6 bases; unmatched junction nucleotides: 9. The CDR3 spans 15 residues. The chain's CDR3 is CASSRGTGFDAEAFF. DNA for the CDR3: TGTGCCAGTAGTAGGGGGACAGGGTTTGACGCTGAAGCTTTCTTT. The entire variable domain, with the rest obtained from reference TRBV19 and TRBJ1-1, is as follows: DGGITQSPKYLFRKEGQNVTLSCEQNLNHDAMYWYRQDPGQGLRLIYYSQIVNDFQKGDIAEGYSVSREKKESFPLTVTSAQKNPTAFYLCASSRGTGFDAEAFFGQGTRLTVV.

This clonotype was picked up a small number of times. This chain connects TRBV9 to TRBJ1-2; maybe TRBD1 (6 bases). Trimming took 3 bases from V and 4 from J, leaving 16 bases between them. Germline CDR1 SGDLS, CDR2 YYNGEE. There are 15 residues in the CDR3. As DNA, the CDR3 is TGTGCCAGCAGCGAGGGGGGGCCGCCCTCCTATGGCTACACCTTC. This sequence encodes CASSEGGPPSYGYTF.

In this sample, this clonotype turned up a few times. The chain employs TRBV14 and TRBJ1-3, with D tentatively TRBD1 (5 bases). The CDR3 spans 14 residues. V lost 4 bases and J lost 8, with 15 bases in between. The germline CDR1 and CDR2 sequences are SGHDN and FVKESK. Written as DNA, the CDR3 is TGTGCCAGCAGCCGTCTGAGAGGGGAACACACCATATATTTT. Translating it yields CASSRLRGEHTIYF.

This chain joins TRBV12-3 or TRBV12-4 and TRBJ1-4, with a possible D match to TRBD1 (6 bases). CDR3 length equals 15 residues. The V end was cut by 7 bases, the J end by 5 bases, with 17 bases between. In DNA form, the CDR3 reads TGTGCCAGCATTCGATCCGGGGGGGCCAATGAAAAACTGTTTTTT. This sequence encodes CASIRSGGANEKLFF.

This clonotype was seen only a few times. The chain combines TRBV20-1 with TRBJ2-7; D is ambiguous. Trimming pared 2 bases from V and 0 bases from J, leaving 14 bases between. The germline V gene encodes CDR1 DFQATT and CDR2 SNEGSKA (reference sequence). The CDR3 is 15 amino acids. In nucleotides, the CDR3 is TGCAGTGCTAGAAGTAGGGTTTCCTCCTCCTACGAGCAGTACTTC. Translation: CSARSRVSSSYEQYF.

This clonotype was recorded a few times. The J gene is TRBJ2-4, the V gene TRBV2; 11 bases fit TRBD2. Germline CDR1 is SNHLY and CDR2 is FYNNEI. The CDR3 runs 17 residues. V was pared by 5 bases and J by 3 bases, with 9 bases of the junction left unmatched. The DNA of the CDR3 is TGTGCCAGCAGTCGGGGGGGACTAGCGGAATACAAAAACATTCAGTACTTC. Protein: CASSRGGLAEYKNIQYF.

This chain joins TRBV6-6 and TRBJ2-2; D gene ambiguous. CDR3 length equals 11 residues. V was pared by 6 bases and J by 10 bases, with 9 bases between. Per the germline V gene, CDR1 is MNHNY and CDR2 is SVGAGI (reference sequence). The CDR3 protein is CASSFRQELFF. CDR3 sequence (DNA): TGTGCCAGCAGCTTCCGCCAGGAGCTGTTTTTT.

This clonotype was seen a handful of times. This sequence joins TRBV7-2 and TRBJ1-2, with no clear D. V was pared by 0 bases and J by 2 bases, with 10 bases between. This CDR3 is built from 15 residues. The germline gives CDR1 SGHTA, CDR2 FQGNSA. CDR3 in amino acids: CASSLAYGENYGYTF. The DNA of the CDR3 is TGTGCCAGCAGCTTAGCCTACGGAGAGAACTATGGCTACACCTTC.

Only a few counts were recorded for this clonotype. The chain employs TRBV6-1 and TRBJ2-7; 8 bases match TRBD1. The CDR3 is 15 amino acids. CDR1 is MNHNS, CDR2 SASEGT, per germline. V shed 5 bases and J 0 bases; nucleotides not matched to a gene: 6. Written as DNA, the CDR3 is TGTGCCAGCAGTCGGACAGGGTTGAGCTCCTACGAGCAGTACTTC. It specifies CASSRTGLSSYEQYF.

This clonotype has ten or more counts. A junction end diverges from the germline sequence, so it may reflect a read error. V is TRBV5-1 and J is TRBJ2-3; D call uncertain. Germline values: CDR1 SGHRS, CDR2 YFSETQ. This CDR3 has 13 residues. The CDR3 reads CASSLGLTDTQYF. In DNA form, the CDR3 reads TGTGCCAGCAGTTTAGGATTGACAGATACGCAGTATTTT.